The 31 T cell receptor beta chains below all came from one sample that was sequenced in a study of blood T cell repertoires in COVID-19. Libraries were prepared by immunoSEQ multiplex PCR; TCRdb keeps only in-frame clonotypes and omits some of them. The sample contains 100,000 to 150,000 clones, 80% of which appear only once. The sample taken for sequencing was peripheral blood. These receptors originate from a man aged 60-69 years with active or convalescent COVID-19.

The chain carries TRBV4-3 and TRBJ1-4; unclear D gene. The CDR3 extends over 13 amino acids. CDR1 LGHNA and CDR2 YSLEER come from the germline V gene. Between the trimmed V and J ends, which lost 0 bases and 5 bases, there was a span of 4 bases. The CDR3 coding sequence is TGCGCCAGCAGCCAAGATCGGAATGAAAAACTGTTTTTT. Encoded protein: CASSQDRNEKLFF.

This clone was recorded only once. This chain connects TRBV6-5 to TRBJ2-7, with D tentatively TRBD2 (5 bases). The CDR3 has 11 residues. The ends were cut back, 10 bases at V and 9 bases at J, with 16 bases in the middle. In germline, CDR1 is MNHEY, CDR2 SVGAGI. The CDR3 loop is CATQVGGGQYF. DNA of the CDR3: TGTGCCACCCAGGTGGGCGGAGGGCAGTACTTC.

This clone has only one observation. The rearrangement links TRBV30 to TRBJ1-1; 7 bases agree with TRBD1. Germline V lookup: CDR1 GTSNPN, CDR2 SVGIG (reference sequence). The CDR3 has 14 residues. The junction had 2 bases not matched to a gene; V was cut back by 0 bases and J by 1 base. CDR3 residues: CAWSVGTENTEAFF. The CDR3 DNA follows: TGTGCCTGGAGTGTCGGGACAGAGAACACTGAAGCTTTCTTT.

The table lists this clone with a count of one. The rearrangement links TRBV4-2 to TRBJ2-7; 10 bases match TRBD1. This CDR3 spans 19 amino acids. In germline, CDR1 is LGHNA, CDR2 YNFKEQ. V shed 3 bases and J 3 bases; nucleotides not matched to a gene: 17. CDR3 bases: TGTGCCAGCAGCCAGACCATCCAAGGGGGACAGGGGATATTCTACGAGCAGTACTTC. It specifies CASSQTIQGGQGIFYEQYF.

In nucleotides, the CDR3 is TGTGCCAGCTCACCACCGGTAGGGGGTGGCACAGATACGCAGTATTTT. It translates to CASSPPVGGGTDTQYF. This chain links TRBV18 with TRBJ2-3; a possible D gene is TRBD1 (6 bases). V was pared by 0 bases and J by 1 base, with 11 bases between. This CDR3 contains 16 residues. Per the germline V gene, CDR1 is KGHSH and CDR2 is LQKENI.

V gene TRBV29-1 combines with J gene TRBJ2-7; possibly TRBD1 for D (5 bases). Trimming stripped 4 bases from V and 4 bases from J, with 17 bases between. The CDR3 consists of 14 residues. CDR1 and CDR2 (germline): SQVTM, ANQGSEA. This CDR3 is CSVVMYDSGYEQYF. CDR3 DNA sequence: TGCAGCGTTGTCATGTATGACAGTGGATACGAGCAGTACTTC.

The CDR3 spells CASSQLWGGGSPLHF. In DNA, the CDR3 is TGTGCCAGCAGCCAATTGTGGGGGGGCGGTTCACCCCTCCACTTT. The chain couples TRBV14 to TRBJ1-6, with D perhaps matching TRBD1 (6 bases). The CDR3 consists of 15 residues. The germline V and J ends were trimmed by 2 bases and 9 bases, with 14 bases remaining between them. CDR1 and CDR2 from the germline V gene are SGHDN and FVKESK.

The chain links TRBV18 to TRBJ1-1, with D maybe TRBD1 (6 bases). Germline V gene lookup returns CDR1 KGHSH and CDR2 LQKENI. Between the trimmed V and J ends, which lost 1 base and 7 bases, there was a span of 10 bases. The CDR3 consists of 13 residues. CDR3 region: CASSPLGADEAFF. In DNA, the CDR3 is TGTGCCAGCTCACCACTGGGGGCCGATGAAGCTTTCTTT.

This clone showed up just once. The V and J genes are TRBV7-2 and TRBJ1-2; tentatively, D is TRBD1 (6 bases). V was pared by 5 bases and J by 8 bases, with 18 bases between. CDR3 size: 14 residues. In germline, CDR1 is SGHTA, CDR2 FQGNSA. The CDR3 is CASSPGGGTLGYTF. CDR3 DNA: TGTGCCAGCAGCCCAGGCGGGGGCACCCTAGGCTACACCTTC. Based on the CDR3 plus reference TRBV7-2 and TRBJ1-2, the full variable domain is GAGVSQSPSNKVTEKGKDVELRCDPISGHTALYWYRQSLGQGLEFLIYFQGNSAPDKSGLPSDRFSAERTGGSVSTLTIQRTQQEDSAVYLCASSPGGGTLGYTFGSGTRLTVV.

The chain couples TRBV5-1 to TRBJ1-1; no reliable D call. The CDR3 is made up of 15 amino acids. V dropped 0 bases and J dropped 0 bases, with 9 bases sitting between them. CDR1 SGHRS and CDR2 YFSETQ come from the germline V gene. The CDR3 coding sequence is TGCGCCAGCAGCTTGGGGGGAGACATGAACACTGAAGCTTTCTTT. Translated, it gives CASSLGGDMNTEAFF.

In regard to this clone: Other nucleotide sequences from this sample produce the same CDR3. This chain uses TRBV29-1 with TRBJ1-3; D not certain. V lost 4 bases and J 4 bases, leaving 8 bases between the germline ends. The CDR3 contains 12 residues. Germline V gives CDR1 SQVTM, CDR2 ANQGSEA. CDR3 protein: CSVGGGGNTIYF. Here the CDR3 DNA reads TGCAGCGTTGGTGGAGGGGGAAACACCATATATTTT.

V and J are TRBV29-1 and TRBJ1-3; no clear D. The V end was cut by 0 bases, the J end by 4 bases, with 4 bases between. This CDR3 region has 12 residues. CDR1 is SQVTM and CDR2 is ANQGSEA in the germline V gene. CDR3 sequence: CSVEEAGNTIYF. The CDR3 bases are TGCAGCGTTGAAGAAGCGGGAAACACCATATATTTT.

The CDR3 sequence is CATSVLVSNQPQHF. The CDR3 nucleotides are TGTGCCACCAGCGTACTTGTTAGCAATCAGCCCCAGCATTTT. This sequence joins TRBV15 and TRBJ1-5; D unresolved. Germline V gene data show CDR1 as LNHNV and CDR2 as YYDKDF (reference sequence). CDR3 length equals 14 residues. The V gene lost 5 bases and the J gene lost 0 bases, with 8 bases spanning the gap.

The chain's CDR3 is CASSMGSGTQGFEFEQYF. CDR3 nucleotide sequence: TGTGCCAGTAGTATGGGCTCCGGGACGCAGGGGTTTGAATTCGAGCAGTACTTC. V is TRBV19 and J is TRBJ2-7; perhaps TRBD1 as D (6 bases). The CDR3 contains 18 residues. V lost 3 bases to trimming and J lost 6 bases, with 27 bases between them. Germline loops: CDR1 LNHDA, CDR2 SQIVND (reference sequence).

This clone was seen once. V and J are TRBV15 and TRBJ2-3, with 12 bases identical to TRBD2. This CDR3 is 19 amino acids long. Germline V gene sequence: CDR1 LNHNV, CDR2 YYDKDF (reference sequence). V gave up 2 bases and J gave up 0 bases; unmatched junction bases: 9. In nucleotides, the CDR3 is TGTGCCACCAGCAGATTCCGGAGACTAGCGGGAGCTAGCACAGATACGCAGTATTTT. Protein sequence: CATSRFRRLAGASTDTQYF.

The chain links TRBV4-1 to TRBJ2-1; D ambiguous. The CDR3 length is 12 residues. Germline-derived CDR1 and CDR2 are MGHRA and YSYEKL. V gave up 10 bases and J gave up 0 bases, with 7 bases separating them. CDR3 nucleotide sequence: TGCGCCAAACTCTACTCCTACAATGAGCAGTTCTTC. This gives the protein CAKLYSYNEQFF.

The chain uses TRBV7-7 and TRBJ1-3; possible D gene TRBD1, 6 bases. Per germline, CDR1 SSHAT and CDR2 FNYEAQ (reference sequence). The germline V and J ends were trimmed by 5 bases and 0 bases, with 8 bases remaining between them. The CDR3 sequence is 14 residues long. The CDR3: CASSLRGSGNTIYF. The CDR3 region has the DNA TGTGCCAGCAGCCTCAGGGGCTCTGGAAACACCATATATTTT.

The V gene is TRBV27, the J gene TRBJ2-1; TRBD1 matches 9 bases. The CDR3 extends over 15 amino acids. Germline CDR1 reads MNHEY; CDR2 reads SMNVEV (reference sequence). Losses at the gene ends were 6 bases for V and 8 bases for J; bases not matched to a gene: 11. The CDR3 protein is CASSPWDREIDEQFF. CDR3 nucleotides: TGTGCCAGCAGCCCATGGGACAGGGAGATCGATGAGCAGTTCTTC.

The chain carries TRBV19 and TRBJ2-7; D is ambiguous. Germline CDR1 reads LNHDA; CDR2 reads SQIVND (reference sequence). The V gene lost 3 bases and the J gene lost 6 bases, with 9 bases spanning the gap. The CDR3 is 12 residues long. CDR3 in DNA: TGTGCCAGTAGTATCGGTGGTGGCGAGCAGTACTTC. It encodes CASSIGGGEQYF.

The CDR3 reads CASSSGASSYNEQFF. The CDR3 region has the DNA TGTGCCAGCAGCTCTGGGGCTAGCTCCTACAATGAGCAGTTCTTC. The chain carries TRBV6-5 and TRBJ2-1; D may be TRBD1 (5 bases). V lost 6 bases and J 0 bases, leaving 12 bases between the germline ends. This CDR3 has 15 residues. Germline V gene lookup returns CDR1 MNHEY and CDR2 SVGAGI.

This CDR3 reads CAWSVRAEQYF. The CDR3 DNA reads as TGTGCCTGGAGTGTCAGGGCAGAGCAGTACTTC. The J gene is TRBJ2-7, the V gene TRBV30; D is possibly TRBD1 (5 bases). This CDR3 has 11 amino acids. V gave up 0 bases and J gave up 7 bases, with 7 bases separating them. Germline loops: CDR1 GTSNPN, CDR2 SVGIG (reference sequence).

V gene TRBV21-1 combines with J gene TRBJ2-5; TRBD1 is the table's D call, not checked against the DNA. TRBV21-1 is a documented pseudogene. This CDR3 has 18 amino acids. CDR3 sequence (DNA): TGTGCCAGCAGCAAAGCGCTGCGGGCCAGGGGTGGGCAAGAGACCCAGTACTTC. It translates to CASSKALRARGGQETQYF.

The chain employs TRBV5-4 and TRBJ2-6, with 11 positions matching TRBD1. This CDR3 is built from 16 residues. Germline CDR1 and CDR2: SGHNT and YYREEE (reference sequence). The V segment lost 4 bases and the J segment 2 bases; nucleotides outside the gene matches: 2. CDR3 nucleotide sequence: TGTGCCAGCAGCGCGGGACAGGGGGCTGGGGCCAACGTCCTGACTTTC. It encodes CASSAGQGAGANVLTF.

This rearrangement joins TRBV28 to TRBJ2-7, with unresolved D. Trimming removed 4 bases at V and 0 bases at J, with 13 bases between. Germline CDR1 reads MDHEN; CDR2 reads SYDVKM. The CDR3 totals 15 residues. The CDR3 here is CASSSFTDVSYEQYF. The CDR3 DNA reads TGTGCCAGCAGTTCCTTCACAGATGTCTCCTACGAGCAGTACTTC.

The chain joins TRBV14 to TRBJ1-5, with 8 bases identical to TRBD1. V trimming: 4 bases; J trimming: 0 bases; junction bases outside the gene matches: 5. Germline CDR1 reads SGHDN; CDR2 reads FVKESK. This CDR3 region has 16 residues. CDR3 sequence reads: CASSRTGHSSNQPQHF. CDR3 in DNA: TGTGCCAGCAGCCGGACAGGGCACAGTAGCAATCAGCCCCAGCATTTT.

This chain links TRBV13 with TRBJ2-6, with D unclear. Per the germline V gene, CDR1 is PRHDT and CDR2 is FYEKMQ (reference sequence). V was pared by 3 bases and J by 3 bases, with 9 bases between. The CDR3 consists of 15 residues. As DNA, the CDR3 is TGTGCCAGCAGCTTGAGAAGTGGTGGGGCCAACGTCCTGACTTTC. Its protein is CASSLRSGGANVLTF.

The rearrangement uses TRBV11-2 and TRBJ2-7, with D tentatively TRBD2 (6 bases). Germline V CDR1 and CDR2: SGHAT, FQNNGV. The CDR3 has 14 amino acids. Between the trimmed V and J ends, which lost 2 bases and 6 bases, there was a span of 14 bases. Here the CDR3 reads CASSLRMGRGEQYF. CDR3 DNA: TGTGCCAGCAGCTTAAGAATGGGGCGGGGCGAGCAGTACTTC.

This chain uses TRBV28 with TRBJ1-5; possibly TRBD1 for D (6 bases). Trimming took off 8 bases at V and 0 bases at J, with 20 bases between the two ends. Germline CDR1 and CDR2: MDHEN and SYDVKM. The CDR3 covers 17 residues. The CDR3 DNA sequence: TGTGCCAGCCTAAGTCTGGGGGGGACAATTAGCAATCAGCCCCAGCATTTT. Protein sequence: CASLSLGGTISNQPQHF.

V usage is TRBV18 and J usage is TRBJ2-1; D is possibly TRBD2 (6 bases). V shed 2 bases and J shed 9 bases, with 11 bases lying between them. CDR3 length: 13 residues. CDR1 and CDR2 (germline): KGHSH, LQKENI. CDR3 amino acids: CASSPSGRGEQFF. CDR3 nucleotide sequence: TGTGCCAGCTCACCAAGTGGGCGGGGTGAGCAGTTCTTC.

V usage is TRBV19 and J usage is TRBJ2-3; 8 bases are a match to TRBD1. The CDR3 totals 14 residues. V shed 6 bases and J 5 bases; nucleotides not matched to a gene: 7. CDR1 is LNHDA and CDR2 is SQIVND in the germline V gene (reference sequence). CDR3: CASRQTGAEDTQYF. CDR3 in DNA: TGTGCCAGTAGACAGACAGGGGCTGAAGATACGCAGTATTTT.

The chain has TRBV6-5 and TRBJ2-5; 8 bases are shared with TRBD2. There are 15 residues in the CDR3. Germline V lookup: CDR1 MNHEY, CDR2 SVGAGI. V dropped 6 bases and J dropped 5; count of bases not matched to a gene: 11. The CDR3 DNA sequence: TGTGCCAGCAGGCGCCCGGGACTAGGTGGGGAGACCCAGTACTTC. This gives the protein CASRRPGLGGETQYF.